This TCR beta chain was found in a study of identifying expanded T cells in peripheral blood. Points on this clone: The antigen remains undetermined.

J was trimmed by 8 bases and V by 6 bases; bases with no gene match: 6. Germline CDR1 reads SNHLY; CDR2 reads FYNNEI. CDR3 length: 13 residues. The data were produced by immunoSEQ multiplex PCR, yet TCRdb's version contains in-frame clones alone and is incomplete. The data show tens of thousands of clones, with less than 85% seen just once and around 13% held by the top ten. Study-wide results and limits: Technical replicates showed around 1.2 changed clones; roughly two weeks roughly 16; four weeks 19. Variance in clone template counts between approximately two-week samples significantly increased with total template count across all healthy donors.

No infections or other immune events were documented during collection. Sequences were obtained from blood. This TCR was recovered from a person aged 18 to 75 in good health. This sequence joins TRBV2 and TRBJ1-4; TRBD1 matches at 7 bases. The CDR3 reads CASSVTGNEKLFF. As DNA, the CDR3 is TGTGCCAGCAGCGTGACAGGGAACGAAAAACTGTTTTTT.